These 14 T cell receptor beta chains came from one sample sequenced in a study of T cells in Graves' hyperthyroidism and ophthalmopathy. Amplified TCR beta CDR3 regions came from RNA transcripts. HTBI primers drove first-round RT-PCR of the TCR CDR3. MiXCR, applied by TCRdb to the multiplex PCR reads, yields one record per CDR3 protein. The repertoire includes hundreds of thousands of distinct CDR3 sequences, around 15% of them detected once, and more than 8.5% sits in the top ten. Sequenced input: blood. Receptors originate from a young woman with Graves' hyperthyroidism.

This clonotype was counted many times. The chain carries TRBV7-2 and TRBJ2-5, with D uncertain. Between the trimmed V and J ends, which lost 2 bases and 6 bases, there was a span of 13 bases. The CDR3 extends over 14 amino acids. CDR1 and CDR2 from the germline V gene are SGHTA and FQGNSA. CDR3 nucleotide sequence: TGTGCCAGCAGCTTATCTCTCCAAACAAAGACCCAGTACTTC. Protein sequence: CASSLSLQTKTQYF.

The genes are TRBV28 and TRBJ2-4; 9 bases line up with TRBD1. The CDR3 totals 13 residues. Looked up from germline, CDR1 is MDHEN and CDR2 is SYDVKM. Trimming took 3 bases from V and 8 from J; bases not matched to a gene: 2. DNA for the CDR3: TGTGCCAGCAGTTTTAGGACAGGGGACATTCAGTACTTC. Its protein product is CASSFRTGDIQYF.

This clonotype was observed a few times. The J gene is TRBJ2-2, the V gene TRBV7-8, with a weak D call TRBD2 (5 bases). The germline V gene has CDR1 SGHVS and CDR2 FQNEAQ. This CDR3 has 16 amino acids. With 0 bases removed from V and 1 base from J, the gap between germline ends came to 9 bases. The CDR3 DNA is TGTGCCAGCAGCTTAGCAACCGGGGTGAACACCGGGGAGCTGTTTTTT. It encodes CASSLATGVNTGELFF.

The sample holds many counts of this clonotype. This sequence joins TRBV7-2 and TRBJ2-7; perhaps TRBD2 as D (5 bases). V lost 1 base and J 5 bases, leaving 12 bases between the germline ends. The CDR3 contains 14 residues. Germline V gives CDR1 SGHTA, CDR2 FQGNSA. CDR3 DNA: TGTGCCAGCAGCTTAGGGGGAGACCTGGACGAGCAGTACTTC. This gives the protein CASSLGGDLDEQYF.

This clonotype was recorded at least ten times. At one boundary the junction diverges from the germline segment, which might be a read error. The chain couples TRBV3-1 to TRBJ2-5; D is uncertain. The CDR3 runs 14 residues. CDR1 LGHDT and CDR2 YNNKEL come from the germline V gene (reference sequence). In DNA form, the CDR3 reads TGTGCCAGCAGCCCCCCTGGCGACCAGGAGACCCAGTACTTC. This codes for CASSPPGDQETQYF.

This clonotype has at least ten counts. This chain uses TRBV2 with TRBJ2-5, with 11 positions matching TRBD2. The J segment lost 3 bases and the V segment lost 8 bases, leaving 2 bases of the junction unmatched. Germline-derived CDR1 and CDR2 are SNHLY and FYNNEI. The CDR3 has 13 amino acids. CDR3 sequence (DNA): TGTGCCAGCCTAGCGGGAGGCGAAGAGACCCAGTACTTC. This sequence encodes CASLAGGEETQYF.

V is TRBV6-4 and J is TRBJ1-1; 10 bases map to TRBD1. Germline CDR1 MRHNA, CDR2 SNTAGT. The V and J ends lost 6 bases and 11 bases, in that order; junction bases with no gene match: 6. The CDR3 loop spans 12 amino acids. CDR3 in DNA: TGTGCCAGCAGCGCCGGGACAGGGGTGGCTTTCTTT. Amino acid sequence: CASSAGTGVAFF.

This clonotype was seen ten or more times. This rearrangement joins TRBV29-1 to TRBJ2-7; 7 bases are shared with TRBD1. The CDR3 runs to 13 residues. Germline V CDR1 and CDR2: SQVTM, ANQGSEA. V lost 2 bases and J lost 1; bases outside the gene matches: 2. The CDR3 region is CSVEMTGSYEQYF. The CDR3 bases are TGCAGCGTTGAAATGACAGGGTCCTACGAGCAGTACTTC.

The J gene is TRBJ2-7, the V gene TRBV28, with 9 bases lining up with TRBD1. The CDR3 runs 15 residues. Trimming at V came to 6 bases and at J to 0 bases, leaving 6 bases not matched to a gene. The germline CDR1 and CDR2 sequences are MDHEN and SYDVKM. CDR3 protein: CASRDTGGSSYEQYF. The CDR3 coding sequence is TGTGCCAGCAGGGATACAGGGGGCTCCTCCTACGAGCAGTACTTC.

The sample holds many counts of this clonotype. The rearrangement links TRBV5-4 to TRBJ1-2, with TRBD1 matching 7 bases. Germline CDR1 SGHNT, CDR2 YYREEE (reference sequence). The CDR3 runs to 13 residues. Trimming cost V 3 bases and J 3 bases; bases outside gene matches: 2. The CDR3 loop is CASSYDRDYGYTF. CDR3 sequence (DNA): TGTGCCAGCAGCTACGACAGGGACTATGGCTACACCTTC.

The chain uses TRBV18 and TRBJ2-3; D possibly corresponds to TRBD2 (6 bases). Trimming pared 0 bases from V and 6 bases from J, leaving 16 bases between. Germline lookup yields CDR1 KGHSH and CDR2 LQKENI. The CDR3 totals 16 residues. The CDR3: CASSPPPGTPKDTQYF. The CDR3 bases are TGTGCCAGCTCACCACCGCCCGGGACTCCCAAGGATACGCAGTATTTT.

This clonotype occurred many times. The chain has TRBV6-1 and TRBJ2-7, with D maybe TRBD1 (5 bases). The CDR3 is 15 amino acids. The V gene lost 3 bases and the J gene lost 5 bases, with 17 bases spanning the gap. In germline, CDR1 is MNHNS, CDR2 SASEGT. The CDR3 bases are TGTGCCAGCAGTGATTTAGGGCAGGGCCCCCACGAGCAGTACTTC. It yields the protein CASSDLGQGPHEQYF.

The chain combines TRBV10-3 with TRBJ2-1; the match to TRBD2 covers 10 bases. V trimming: 2 bases; J trimming: 2 bases; junction bases outside the gene matches: 9. Germline CDR1 reads ENHRY; CDR2 reads SYGVKD. The CDR3 consists of 18 residues. The CDR3 DNA follows: TGTGCCATCAGTGAGAAAGCGGGAGGGGGCATGCCCTACAATGAGCAGTTCTTC. Translated: CAISEKAGGGMPYNEQFF.

The V and J genes are TRBV2 and TRBJ2-1; no definite D call. Germline V lookup: CDR1 SNHLY, CDR2 FYNNEI. V gave up 6 bases and J gave up 6 bases, with 9 bases separating them. This CDR3 comprises 12 residues. CDR3 DNA sequence: TGTGCCAGCAGCGTCACTCTCAATGAGCAGTTCTTC. It yields the protein CASSVTLNEQFF.